The T cell receptor beta chain under discussion was sequenced for a study of tissue T cells after allogeneic stem cell transplantation (dated by TCRdb to 2021 to 2024). Background on the whole study: TCR beta repertoires were profiled across many tissues obtained from research autopsies of patients with and without GVHD, as well as in mouse models of GVHD. The human arm was a prospective observational study without blinding or randomization.

Points the paper makes about the study in general: Within patients, how anatomically similar tissues were was a major factor shaping TCR repertoire composition, regardless of disease or transplant status. In both patients and mice, only a limited portion of the TCR repertoire detected in tissues was captured by blood and spleen T cells. Which tissue TCRs were alloreactive or antigen-specific was not determined in the study, and some clones might have been persisting host cells. Not many T cell clones showed up in more than one patient, yet clustering based on motifs uncovered repertoire signatures that were shared across patients in a tissue-specific way. The patient cohort was small and clinically heterogeneous, and sampling depth was acknowledged as a limitation.

About this clone: Its antigen specificity is not known. This is a murine receptor, so its gene nomenclature and germline sequences are mouse based. The read halts 1 residue ahead of the CDR3 end, with the missing end drawn from the germline J gene.

Counted from cysteine to phenylalanine, this CDR3 has 13 amino acids. Of the CDR3's DNA, 36 bases were read; they are in frame from base 1. V loses 5 bases of germline sequence and J loses 6 bases, and the interval between the two ends is 13 bases. CDR1 and CDR2 (NNHDY, SYVADS) derive from the germline V gene. Libraries were constructed by the immunoSEQ multiplex PCR assay. Adaptive Biotechnologies performed the TCRbeta CDR3 sequencing at survey depth and reported CDR3 sequences, V/J genes, productive frequency and template counts. TCR beta CDR3 regions were amplified from genomic DNA rather than RNA. Under the source paper's analysis protocol: Jensen-Shannon divergence was used to quantify pairwise repertoire overlap between tissues, with a value of 1 meaning complete divergence and a value of 0 meaning identical repertoires. Tissues were grouped by single-linkage agglomerative hierarchical clustering of pairwise JSD values, and the clustering results were shown as dendrograms. GLIPH2 was applied to all patient samples using simulation_depth 1000, kmer_min_depth 3, and cdr3_length_cutoff 8, and only groups with more than two unique CDR3s were retained. A standardized tissue-overlap score was generated by extrapolating Jaccard GLIPH-group overlap across patients to a standard repertoire size of 1000 clones. Linear mixed-effect models, with tissue included as a fixed effect and individual included as a random effect, were used to assess associations of diversity with clinical or experimental variables. TCRdb took this table from immuneACCESS and kept in-frame rearrangements with V and J called. Such tables lack part of the clones; where checked against another copy, unresolved V genes explain under half of the gap, and the rest is unexplained. V and J calls and clone size are copied from that table; D and trimming were computed from the DNA. A total of about 50,000 clones appear in this sample, 73% of them only once. About 0.77% of the sample belongs to the ten largest clones.

The receptor was isolated from a pool of C57BL/6 mice in good health. In this chain, TRBV13-3 is recombined with TRBJ2-3; possibly the D gene is TRBD2, per 6 matching bases. Sequences were obtained from sorted cells pooled from one or two spleens. CDR3 reads: CASRIAGDETLYF. The sequenced CDR3 bases are TGTGCCAGCAGGATTGCTGGGGATGAAACGCTGTAT.